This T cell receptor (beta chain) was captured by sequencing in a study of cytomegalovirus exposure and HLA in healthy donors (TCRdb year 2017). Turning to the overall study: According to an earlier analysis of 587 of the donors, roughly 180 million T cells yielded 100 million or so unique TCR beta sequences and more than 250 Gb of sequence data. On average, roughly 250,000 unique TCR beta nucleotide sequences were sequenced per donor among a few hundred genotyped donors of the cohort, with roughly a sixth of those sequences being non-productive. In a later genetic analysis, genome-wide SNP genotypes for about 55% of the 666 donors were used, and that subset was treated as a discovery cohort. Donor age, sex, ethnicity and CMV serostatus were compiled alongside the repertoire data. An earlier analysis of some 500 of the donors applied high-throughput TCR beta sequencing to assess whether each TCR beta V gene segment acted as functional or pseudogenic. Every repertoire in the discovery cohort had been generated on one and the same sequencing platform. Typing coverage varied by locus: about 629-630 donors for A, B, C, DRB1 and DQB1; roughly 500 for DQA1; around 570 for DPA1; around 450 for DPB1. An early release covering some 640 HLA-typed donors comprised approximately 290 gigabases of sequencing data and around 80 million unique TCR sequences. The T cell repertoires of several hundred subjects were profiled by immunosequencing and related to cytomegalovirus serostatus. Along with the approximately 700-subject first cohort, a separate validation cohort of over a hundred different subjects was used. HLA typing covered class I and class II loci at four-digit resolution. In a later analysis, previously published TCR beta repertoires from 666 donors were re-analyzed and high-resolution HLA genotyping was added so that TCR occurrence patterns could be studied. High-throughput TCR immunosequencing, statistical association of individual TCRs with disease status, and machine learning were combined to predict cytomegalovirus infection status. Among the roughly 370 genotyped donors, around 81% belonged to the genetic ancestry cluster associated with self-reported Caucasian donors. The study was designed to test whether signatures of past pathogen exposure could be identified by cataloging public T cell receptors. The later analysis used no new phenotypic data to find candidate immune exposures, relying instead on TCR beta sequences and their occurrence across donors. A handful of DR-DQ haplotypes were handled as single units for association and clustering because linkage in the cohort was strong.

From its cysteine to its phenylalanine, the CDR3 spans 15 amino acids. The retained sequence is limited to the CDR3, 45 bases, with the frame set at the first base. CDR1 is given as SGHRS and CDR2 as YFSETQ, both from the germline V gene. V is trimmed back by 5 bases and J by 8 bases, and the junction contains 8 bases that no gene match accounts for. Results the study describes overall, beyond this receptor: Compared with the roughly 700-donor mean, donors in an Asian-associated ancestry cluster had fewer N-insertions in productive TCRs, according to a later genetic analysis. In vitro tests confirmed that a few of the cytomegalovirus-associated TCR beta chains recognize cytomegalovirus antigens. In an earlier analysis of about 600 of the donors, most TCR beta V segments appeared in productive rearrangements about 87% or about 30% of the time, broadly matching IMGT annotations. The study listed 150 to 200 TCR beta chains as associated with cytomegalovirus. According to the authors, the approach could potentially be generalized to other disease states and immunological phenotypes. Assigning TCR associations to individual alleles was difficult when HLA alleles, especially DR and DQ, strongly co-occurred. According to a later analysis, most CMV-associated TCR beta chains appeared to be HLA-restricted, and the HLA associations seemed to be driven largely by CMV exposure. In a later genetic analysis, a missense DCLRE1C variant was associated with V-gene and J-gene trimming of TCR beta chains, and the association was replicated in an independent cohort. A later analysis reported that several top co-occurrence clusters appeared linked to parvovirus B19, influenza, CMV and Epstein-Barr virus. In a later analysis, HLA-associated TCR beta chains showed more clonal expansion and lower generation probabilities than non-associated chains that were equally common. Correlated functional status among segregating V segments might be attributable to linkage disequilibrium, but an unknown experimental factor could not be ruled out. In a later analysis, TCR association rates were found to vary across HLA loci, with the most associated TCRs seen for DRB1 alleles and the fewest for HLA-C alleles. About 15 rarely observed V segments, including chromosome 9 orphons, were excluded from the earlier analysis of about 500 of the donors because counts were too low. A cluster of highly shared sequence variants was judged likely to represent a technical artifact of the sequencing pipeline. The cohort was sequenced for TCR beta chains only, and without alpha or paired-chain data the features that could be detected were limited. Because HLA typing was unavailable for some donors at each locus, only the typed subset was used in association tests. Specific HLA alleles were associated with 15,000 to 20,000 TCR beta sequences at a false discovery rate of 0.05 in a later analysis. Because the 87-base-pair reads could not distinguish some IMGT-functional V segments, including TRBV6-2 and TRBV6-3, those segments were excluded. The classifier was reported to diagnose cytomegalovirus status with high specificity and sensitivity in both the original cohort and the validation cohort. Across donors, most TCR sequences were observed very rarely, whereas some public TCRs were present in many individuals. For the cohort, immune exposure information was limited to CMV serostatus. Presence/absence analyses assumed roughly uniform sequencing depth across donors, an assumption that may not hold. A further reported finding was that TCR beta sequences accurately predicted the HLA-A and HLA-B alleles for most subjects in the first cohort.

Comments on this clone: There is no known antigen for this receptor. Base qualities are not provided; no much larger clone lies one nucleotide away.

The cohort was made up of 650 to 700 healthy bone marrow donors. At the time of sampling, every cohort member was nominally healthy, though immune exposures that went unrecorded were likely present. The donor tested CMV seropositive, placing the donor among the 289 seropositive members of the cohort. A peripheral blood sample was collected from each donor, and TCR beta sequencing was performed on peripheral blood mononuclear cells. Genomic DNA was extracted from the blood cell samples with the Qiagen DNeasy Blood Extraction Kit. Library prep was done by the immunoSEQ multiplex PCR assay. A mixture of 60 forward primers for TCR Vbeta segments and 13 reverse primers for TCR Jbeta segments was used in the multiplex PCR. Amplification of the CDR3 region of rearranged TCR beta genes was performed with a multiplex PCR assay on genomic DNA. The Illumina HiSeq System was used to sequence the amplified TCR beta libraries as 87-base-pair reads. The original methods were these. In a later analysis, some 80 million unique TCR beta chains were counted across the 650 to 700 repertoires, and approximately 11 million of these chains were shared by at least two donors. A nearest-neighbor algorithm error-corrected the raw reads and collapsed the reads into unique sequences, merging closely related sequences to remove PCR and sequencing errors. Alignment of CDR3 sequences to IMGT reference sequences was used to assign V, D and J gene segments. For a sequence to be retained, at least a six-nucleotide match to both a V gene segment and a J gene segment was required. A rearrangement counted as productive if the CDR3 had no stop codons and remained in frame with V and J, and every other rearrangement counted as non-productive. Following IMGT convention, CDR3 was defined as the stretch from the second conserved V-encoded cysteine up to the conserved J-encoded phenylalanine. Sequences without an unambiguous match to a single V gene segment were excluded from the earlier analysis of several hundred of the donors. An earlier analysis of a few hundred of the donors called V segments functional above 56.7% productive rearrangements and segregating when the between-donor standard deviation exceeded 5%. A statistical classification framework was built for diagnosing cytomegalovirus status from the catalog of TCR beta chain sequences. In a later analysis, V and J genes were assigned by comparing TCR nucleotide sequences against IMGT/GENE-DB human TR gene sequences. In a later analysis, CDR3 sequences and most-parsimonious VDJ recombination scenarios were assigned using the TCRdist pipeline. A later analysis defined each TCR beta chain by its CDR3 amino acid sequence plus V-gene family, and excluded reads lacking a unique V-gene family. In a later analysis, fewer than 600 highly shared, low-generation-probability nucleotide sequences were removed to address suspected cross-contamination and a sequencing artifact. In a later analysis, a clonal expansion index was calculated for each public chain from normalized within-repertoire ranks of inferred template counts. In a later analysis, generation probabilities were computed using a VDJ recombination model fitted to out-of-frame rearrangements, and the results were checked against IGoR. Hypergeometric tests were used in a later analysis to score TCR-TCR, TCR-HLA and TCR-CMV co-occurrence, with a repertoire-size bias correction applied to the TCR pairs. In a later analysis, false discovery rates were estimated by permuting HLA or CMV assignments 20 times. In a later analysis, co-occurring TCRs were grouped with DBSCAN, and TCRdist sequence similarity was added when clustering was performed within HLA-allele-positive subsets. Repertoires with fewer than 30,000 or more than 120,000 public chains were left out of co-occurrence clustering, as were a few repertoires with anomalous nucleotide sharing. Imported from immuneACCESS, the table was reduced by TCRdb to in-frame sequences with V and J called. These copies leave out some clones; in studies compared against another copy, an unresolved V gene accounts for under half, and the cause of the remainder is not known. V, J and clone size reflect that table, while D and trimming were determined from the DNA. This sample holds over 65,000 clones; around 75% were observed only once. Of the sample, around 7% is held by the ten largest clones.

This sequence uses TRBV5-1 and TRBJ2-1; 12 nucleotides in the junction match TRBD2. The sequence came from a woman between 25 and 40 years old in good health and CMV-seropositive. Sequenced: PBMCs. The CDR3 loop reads CASRPTSGRRDEQFF. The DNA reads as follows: TGCGCCAGCAGGCCGACTAGCGGGAGAAGAGATGAGCAGTTCTTC.